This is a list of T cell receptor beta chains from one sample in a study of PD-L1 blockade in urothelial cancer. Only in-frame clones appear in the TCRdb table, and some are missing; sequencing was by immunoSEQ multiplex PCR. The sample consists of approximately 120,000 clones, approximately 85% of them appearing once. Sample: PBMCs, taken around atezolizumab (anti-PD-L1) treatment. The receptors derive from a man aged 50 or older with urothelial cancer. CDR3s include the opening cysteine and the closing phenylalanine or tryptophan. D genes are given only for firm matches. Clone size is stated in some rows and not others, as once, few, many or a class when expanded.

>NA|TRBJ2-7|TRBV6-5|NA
CASSSHYEQYF
TGTGCCAGCAGTTCCCACTACGAGCAGTACTTC
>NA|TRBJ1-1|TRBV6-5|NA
CASSYRGILANTEAFF
TGTGCCAGCAGTTACCGAGGAATTTTGGCTAACACTGAAGCTTTCTTT
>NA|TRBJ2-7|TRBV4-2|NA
CASSQGDTAYEQYF
TGTGCCAGCAGCCAGGGGGACACAGCCTACGAGCAGTACTTC
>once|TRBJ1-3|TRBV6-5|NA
CASSYSYSPSDTIYF
TGTGCCAGCAGTTACTCATACTCGCCGTCGGACACCATATATTTT
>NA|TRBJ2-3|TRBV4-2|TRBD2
CASSQDLAGEADTQYF
TGTGCCAGCAGCCAAGATCTAGCGGGAGAGGCAGATACGCAGTATTTT
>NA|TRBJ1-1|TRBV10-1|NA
CASSGGVRTEAFF
TGCGCCAGCAGTGGGGGGGTTAGGACTGAAGCTTTCTTT
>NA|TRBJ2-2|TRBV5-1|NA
CASSLSSSGELFF
TGCGCCAGCAGCTTGTCCAGTTCCGGGGAGCTGTTTTTT
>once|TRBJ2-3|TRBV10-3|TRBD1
CAISGDRRTDTQYF
TGTGCCATCAGCGGGGACAGGCGCACAGATACGCAGTATTTT
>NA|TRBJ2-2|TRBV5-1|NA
CASSEQQQGNTGELFF
TGCGCCAGCAGCGAACAGCAGCAGGGGAACACCGGGGAGCTGTTTTTT
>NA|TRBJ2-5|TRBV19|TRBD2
CASSRAGVQLETQYF
TGTGCCAGTAGCCGAGCGGGAGTCCAGTTGGAGACCCAGTACTTC
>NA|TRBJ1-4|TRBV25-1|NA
CASSESGLGFKLFF
TGTGCCAGCAGTGAATCTGGGCTGGGTTTTAAACTGTTTTTT
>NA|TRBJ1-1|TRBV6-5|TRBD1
CASRRDSLNTEAFF
TGTGCCAGCAGAAGGGACAGCTTGAACACTGAAGCTTTCTTT
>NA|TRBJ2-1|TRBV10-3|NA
CAISEAQNNEQFF
TGTGCCATCAGTGAGGCTCAGAACAATGAGCAGTTCTTC
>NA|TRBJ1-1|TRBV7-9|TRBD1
CASSSRDSPIAFF
TGTGCCAGCAGCTCCCGGGACAGTCCGATCGCTTTCTTT
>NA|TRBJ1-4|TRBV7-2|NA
CASRRTGANEKLFF
TGTGCCAGCAGAAGGACCGGGGCTAATGAAAAACTGTTTTTT
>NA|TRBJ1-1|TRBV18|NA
CASSPFSSRAEAFF
TGTGCCAGCTCACCATTCTCATCCAGGGCAGAAGCTTTCTTT
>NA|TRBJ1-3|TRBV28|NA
CASSLNGGLTTGNTIYF
TGTGCCAGCAGTTTAAACGGAGGCCTTACTACCGGAAACACCATATATTTT
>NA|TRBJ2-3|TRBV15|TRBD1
CATRGDRETDTQYF
TGTGCCACCCGGGGGGACAGGGAAACAGATACGCAGTATTTT
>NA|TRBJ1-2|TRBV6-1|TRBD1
CASSQGAKGAWGYTF
TGTGCCAGCAGTCAAGGGGCAAAGGGGGCCTGGGGCTACACCTTC
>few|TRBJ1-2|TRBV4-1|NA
CASSADLTPYGYTF
TGCGCCAGCAGCGCCGACTTAACCCCCTATGGCTACACCTTC
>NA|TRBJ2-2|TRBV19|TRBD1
CASSPNRGSFGELFF
TGTGCCAGTAGTCCTAACAGGGGGAGTTTCGGGGAGCTGTTTTTT
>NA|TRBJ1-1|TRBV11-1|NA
CASSARLGNTEAFF
TGTGCCAGCAGCGCACGCCTAGGGAACACTGAAGCTTTCTTT
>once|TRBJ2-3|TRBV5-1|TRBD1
CASSLGQGGIDTQYF
TGCGCCAGCAGCTTGGGACAGGGGGGGATAGATACGCAGTATTTT
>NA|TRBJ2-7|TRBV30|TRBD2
CAWRTSRLAGGEQYF
TGTGCCTGGAGGACCTCGAGACTAGCGGGAGGGGAGCAGTACTTC
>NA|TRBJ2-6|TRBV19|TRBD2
CASSMLAGGGRSGANVLTF
TGTGCCAGTAGTATGTTAGCGGGTGGAGGACGTTCTGGGGCCAACGTCCTGACTTTC
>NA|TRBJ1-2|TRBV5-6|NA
CASSPGVLGYTF
TGTGCCAGCAGCCCAGGGGTCCTTGGCTACACCTTC
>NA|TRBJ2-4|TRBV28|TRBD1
CASSSDRVGENIQYF
TGTGCCAGCAGTTCAGACAGGGTGGGCGAAAACATTCAGTACTTC
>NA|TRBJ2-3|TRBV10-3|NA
CAISDSDTQYF
TGTGCCATCAGTGACTCAGATACGCAGTATTTT
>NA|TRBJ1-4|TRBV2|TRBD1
CASSERTGREKLFF
TGTGCCAGCAGTGAGAGGACAGGGCGCGAAAAACTGTTTTTT
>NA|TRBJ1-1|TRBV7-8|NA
CASSLTVTEAFF
TGTGCCAGCAGCTTAACGGTGACTGAAGCTTTCTTT
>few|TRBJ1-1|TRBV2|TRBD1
CASSRGRGETEAFF
TGTGCCAGCAGTAGGGGCAGGGGGGAAACTGAAGCTTTCTTT
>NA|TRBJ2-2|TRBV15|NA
CATSTRNQGGELFF
TGTGCCACCAGCACCCGAAACCAGGGTGGGGAGCTGTTTTTT
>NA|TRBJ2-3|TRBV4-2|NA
CASSQEKLADTQYF
TGTGCCAGCAGCCAAGAGAAGCTGGCAGATACGCAGTATTTT
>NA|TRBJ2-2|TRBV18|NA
CASSSTSGRNTGELFF
TGTGCCAGCTCATCCACCAGCGGGCGCAACACCGGGGAGCTGTTTTTT
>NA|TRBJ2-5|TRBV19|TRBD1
CASRDRGRRETQYF
TGTGCCAGTAGGGACAGGGGGCGCCGGGAGACCCAGTACTTC
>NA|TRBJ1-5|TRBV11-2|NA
CASSLGQGPMPQHF
TGTGCCAGCAGCTTAGGGCAGGGGCCCATGCCCCAGCATTTT
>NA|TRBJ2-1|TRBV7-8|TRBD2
CASSPTSGNYNEQFF
TGTGCCAGCAGCCCAACTAGCGGCAACTACAATGAGCAGTTCTTC
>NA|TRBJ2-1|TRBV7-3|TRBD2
CASSPLAGVDEQFF
TGTGCCAGCAGCCCTCTAGCGGGAGTGGATGAGCAGTTCTTC
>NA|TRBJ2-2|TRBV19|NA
CASSSRQLPNTGELFF
TGTGCCAGTAGTAGTAGACAGCTCCCGAACACCGGGGAGCTGTTTTTT
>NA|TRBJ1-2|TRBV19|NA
CASRKQESYGYTF
TGTGCCAGTAGGAAACAGGAGTCCTATGGCTACACCTTC
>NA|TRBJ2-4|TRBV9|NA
CAARHNPSSGFRKNIQYF
TGTGCCGCGCGCCACAATCCTAGTAGCGGCTTTAGGAAAAACATTCAGTACTTC
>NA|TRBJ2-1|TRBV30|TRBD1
CAWSPPGQGYNEQFF
TGTGCCTGGAGTCCTCCGGGACAGGGCTACAATGAGCAGTTCTTC
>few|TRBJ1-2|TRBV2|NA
CASRVQDSTF
TGTGCCAGCAGAGTACAGGATTCCACCTTC
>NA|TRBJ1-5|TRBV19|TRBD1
CASRGTGFNQPQHF
TGTGCCAGTAGGGGGACAGGGTTCAATCAGCCCCAGCATTTT
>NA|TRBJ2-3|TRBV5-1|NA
CASSLIPLPGEGIDTQYF
TGCGCCAGCAGCTTGATCCCCCTGCCGGGAGAGGGGATAGATACGCAGTATTTT
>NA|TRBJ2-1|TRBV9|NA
CASTKGAGSSYNEQFF
TGTGCCAGCACCAAAGGGGCGGGGAGCTCCTACAATGAGCAGTTCTTC
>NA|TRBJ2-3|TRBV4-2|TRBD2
CASGGTSEDTQYF
TGTGCCAGCGGGGGGACTAGTGAGGATACGCAGTATTTT
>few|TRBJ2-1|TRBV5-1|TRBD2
CASSPTSGSPLF
TGCGCCAGCAGCCCGACTAGCGGGAGTCCGCTCTTC
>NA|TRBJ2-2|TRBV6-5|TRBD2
CASRTGLANTGELFF
TGTGCCAGCAGAACGGGACTAGCGAACACCGGGGAGCTGTTTTTT
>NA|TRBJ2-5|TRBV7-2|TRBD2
CASSLAGGLLETQYF
TGTGCCAGCAGCTTAGCGGGAGGGCTCCTGGAGACCCAGTACTTC